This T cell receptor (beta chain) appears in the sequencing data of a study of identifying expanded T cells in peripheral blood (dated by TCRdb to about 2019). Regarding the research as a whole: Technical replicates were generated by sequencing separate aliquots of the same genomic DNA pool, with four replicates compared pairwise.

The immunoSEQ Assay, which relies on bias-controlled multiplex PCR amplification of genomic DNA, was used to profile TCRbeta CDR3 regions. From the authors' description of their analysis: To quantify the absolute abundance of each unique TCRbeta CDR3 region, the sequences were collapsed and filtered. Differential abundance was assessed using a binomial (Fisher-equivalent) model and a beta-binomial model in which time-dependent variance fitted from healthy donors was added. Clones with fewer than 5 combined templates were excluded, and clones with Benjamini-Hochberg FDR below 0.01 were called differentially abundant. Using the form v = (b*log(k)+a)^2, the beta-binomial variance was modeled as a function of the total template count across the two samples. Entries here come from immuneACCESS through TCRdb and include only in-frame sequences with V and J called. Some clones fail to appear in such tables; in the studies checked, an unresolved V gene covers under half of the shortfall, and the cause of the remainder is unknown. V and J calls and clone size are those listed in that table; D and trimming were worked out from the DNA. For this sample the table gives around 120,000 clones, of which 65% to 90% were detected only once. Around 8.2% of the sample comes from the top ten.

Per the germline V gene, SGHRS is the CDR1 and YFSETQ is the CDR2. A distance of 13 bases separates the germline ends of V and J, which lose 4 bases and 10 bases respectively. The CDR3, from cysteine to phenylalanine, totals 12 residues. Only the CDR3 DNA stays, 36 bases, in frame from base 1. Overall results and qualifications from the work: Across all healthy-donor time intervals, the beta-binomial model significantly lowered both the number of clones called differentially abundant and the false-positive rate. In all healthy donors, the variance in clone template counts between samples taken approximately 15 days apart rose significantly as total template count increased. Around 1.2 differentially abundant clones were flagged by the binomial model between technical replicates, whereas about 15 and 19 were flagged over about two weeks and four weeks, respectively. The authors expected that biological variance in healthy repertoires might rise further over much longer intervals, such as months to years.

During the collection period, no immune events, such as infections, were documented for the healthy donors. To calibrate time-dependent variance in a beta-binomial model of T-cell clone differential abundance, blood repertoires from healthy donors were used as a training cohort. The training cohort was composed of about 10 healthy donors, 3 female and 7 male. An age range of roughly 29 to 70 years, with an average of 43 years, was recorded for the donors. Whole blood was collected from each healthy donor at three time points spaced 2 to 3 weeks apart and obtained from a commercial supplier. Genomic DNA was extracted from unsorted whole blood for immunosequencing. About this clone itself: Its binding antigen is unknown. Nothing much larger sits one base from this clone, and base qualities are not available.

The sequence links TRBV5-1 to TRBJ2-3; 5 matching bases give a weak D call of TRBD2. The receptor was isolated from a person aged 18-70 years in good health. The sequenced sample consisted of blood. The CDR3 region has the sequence CASSLGEGSQYF. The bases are TGCGCCAGCAGCCTCGGAGAGGGTTCGCAGTATTTT.